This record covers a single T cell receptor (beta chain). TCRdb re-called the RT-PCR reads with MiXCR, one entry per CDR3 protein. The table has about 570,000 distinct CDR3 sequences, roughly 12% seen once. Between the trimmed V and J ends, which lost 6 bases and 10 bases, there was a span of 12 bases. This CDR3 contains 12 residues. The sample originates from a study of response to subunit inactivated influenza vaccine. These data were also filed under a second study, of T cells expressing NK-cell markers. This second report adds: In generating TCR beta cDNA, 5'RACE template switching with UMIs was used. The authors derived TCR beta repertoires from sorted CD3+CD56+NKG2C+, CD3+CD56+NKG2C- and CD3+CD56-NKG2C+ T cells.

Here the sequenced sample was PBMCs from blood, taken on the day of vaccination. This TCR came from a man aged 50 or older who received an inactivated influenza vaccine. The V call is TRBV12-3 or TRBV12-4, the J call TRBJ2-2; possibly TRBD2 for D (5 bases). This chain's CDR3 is CASSQPREELFF. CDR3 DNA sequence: TGTGCCAGCAGCCAACCCCGGGAGGAGCTGTTTTTT.